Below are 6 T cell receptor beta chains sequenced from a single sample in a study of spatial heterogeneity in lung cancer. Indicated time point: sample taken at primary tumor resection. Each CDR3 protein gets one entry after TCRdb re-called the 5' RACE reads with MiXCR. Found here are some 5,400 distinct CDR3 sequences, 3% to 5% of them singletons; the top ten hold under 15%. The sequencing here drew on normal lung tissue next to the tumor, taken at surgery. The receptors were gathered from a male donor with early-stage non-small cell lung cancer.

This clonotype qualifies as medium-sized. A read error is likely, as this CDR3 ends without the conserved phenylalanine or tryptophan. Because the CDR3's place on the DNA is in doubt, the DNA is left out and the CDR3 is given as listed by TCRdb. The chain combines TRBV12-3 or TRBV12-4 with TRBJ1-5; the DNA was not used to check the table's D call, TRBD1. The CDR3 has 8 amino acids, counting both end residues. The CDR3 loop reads CASPRGSA.

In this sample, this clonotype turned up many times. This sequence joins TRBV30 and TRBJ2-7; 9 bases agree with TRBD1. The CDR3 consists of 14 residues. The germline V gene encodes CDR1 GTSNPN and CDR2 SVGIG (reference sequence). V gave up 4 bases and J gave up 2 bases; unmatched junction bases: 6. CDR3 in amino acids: CAWKPGTGPYEQYF. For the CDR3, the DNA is TGTGCCTGGAAGCCCGGGACAGGGCCCTACGAGCAGTACTTC.

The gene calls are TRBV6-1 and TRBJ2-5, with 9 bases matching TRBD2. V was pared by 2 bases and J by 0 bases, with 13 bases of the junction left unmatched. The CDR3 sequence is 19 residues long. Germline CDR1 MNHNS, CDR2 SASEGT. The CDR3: CASSERRVAGVTYQETQYF. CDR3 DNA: TGTGCCAGCAGTGAAAGGAGAGTAGCGGGGGTCACGTACCAAGAGACCCAGTACTTC.

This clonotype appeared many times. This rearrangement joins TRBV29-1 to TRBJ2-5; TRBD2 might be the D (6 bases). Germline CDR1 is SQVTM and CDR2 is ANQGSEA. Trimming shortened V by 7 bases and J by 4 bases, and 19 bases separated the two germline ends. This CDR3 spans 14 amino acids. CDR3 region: CSAKPGLTGETQYF. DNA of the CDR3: TGCAGCGCAAAACCGGGACTCACTGGAGAGACCCAGTACTTC.

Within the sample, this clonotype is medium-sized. Here the CDR3 reads CASSTSGISGANVLTF. In nucleotides, the CDR3 is TGTGCCAGCAGTACTAGCGGGATATCTGGGGCCAACGTCCTGACTTTC. This rearrangement joins TRBV3-1 to TRBJ2-6; TRBD2 aligns across 10 bases. The V segment lost 6 bases and the J segment 1 base; nucleotides outside the gene matches: 3. The germline CDR1 and CDR2 sequences are LGHDT and YNNKEL (reference sequence). The CDR3 consists of 16 residues.

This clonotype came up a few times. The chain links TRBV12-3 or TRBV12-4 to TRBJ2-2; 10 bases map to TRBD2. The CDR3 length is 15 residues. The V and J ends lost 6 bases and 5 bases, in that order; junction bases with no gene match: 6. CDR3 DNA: TGTGCCAGCAGGCCAAGCGGGAGGGCGACCGGGGAGCTGTTTTTT. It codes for CASRPSGRATGELFF.